This T cell receptor beta chain derives from a study of blood T cell repertoires in COVID-19 (dated by TCRdb to the early 2020s). The study in broad terms: Samples from collaborators originated in the United States, Italy and Spain and spanned both the acute and convalescent phases of COVID-19. The material from the prospective study consisted of cDNA or gDNA derived from T cells, B-cell-depleted T cells, or PBMCs. Subjects who had been exposed to COVID-19, were actively infected with it, or had recovered from it provided the deeply sampled blood TCRbeta repertoires that made up the dataset. The repertoires were released in a freely available public database meant as a resource for research on the immune response to SARS-CoV-2. Samples were obtained from the ongoing ImmuneRACE study (first 160 participants) and from 1,254 subjects provided by 6 global collaborators. The sample metadata nearly always contained a de-identified subject ID, COVID-19 status, age in years and sex. HLA class I and class II types, where available, came from metadata supplied by the sample provider rather than from assay-based typing. Beyond this particular receptor, the publication reports: Clinical and demographic metadata were provided uncurated, with the amount varying by source and participant.

A remark on this clone: Its target antigen remains unknown. Nothing much larger sits one base from this clone, and base qualities are not available.

TCRbeta CDR3 regions were amplified from genomic DNA using the immunoSEQ Assay, a bias-controlled multiplex PCR. As for the original processing: The number of nucleated cells in each sample was estimated from the amplification of reference gene primers within the assay. To quantify the absolute abundance of each unique TCRbeta CDR3 rearrangement, sequence reads were collapsed and filtered. For each sample, productive Simpson clonality was calculated by taking the square root of Simpson's diversity index across productive rearrangements. Entries here come from immuneACCESS through TCRdb and include only in-frame sequences with V and J called. Some clones fail to appear in such tables; in the studies checked, an unresolved V gene covers under half of the shortfall, and the cause of the remainder is unknown. That table supplies the V and J calls and clone size; D and trimming were determined from the DNA. Present in this sample are about 240,000 clones, around 86% of which were seen just once. Of the sample, approximately 2% falls within the top ten clones.

CDR1 SNHLY and CDR2 FYNNEI are derived from the germline V gene. Cut back by 7 bases and 2 bases, the V and J ends lie 18 bases apart. Taken from cysteine to phenylalanine, the CDR3 has 15 residues. Only the CDR3 DNA is retained, 45 bases long and in frame from the first base. Another Seattle source contributed samples from volunteer blood donors who had recovered from COVID-19. Each collaborating institution followed its own protocols to collect whole blood in K2EDTA tubes. For TCRbeta analysis, collaborators shipped samples in one of three forms: frozen whole blood, isolated PBMCs, or DNA extracted from either of those sample types.

Sequences were obtained from peripheral blood. The chain joins TRBV2 to TRBJ2-7, and possibly TRBD1, on 6 matching bases. This clonotype was obtained from a young man who had recovered from COVID-19. This receptor has the CDR3 CASNPTGSGTYEQYF. In nucleotides, the sequence is TGTGCCAGCAACCCGACAGGAAGTGGAACCTACGAGCAGTACTTC.